The 14 T cell receptor beta chains below were found in one sample sequenced in a study of blood T cell repertoires in COVID-19. TCRdb's table, derived via immunoSEQ multiplex PCR, lists solely in-frame clones and lacks some. The sample has 300,000 or so clones; 70% to 90% are singletons. Sequenced: PBMCs or T cells enriched from blood (not recorded which). These receptors came from a woman younger than 35 who had recovered from COVID-19.

This clone was counted once. The chain has TRBV7-9 and TRBJ2-2, with D unresolved. The CDR3 runs 15 residues. The germline V and J ends were trimmed by 0 bases and 0 bases, with 5 bases remaining between them. Germline CDR1 SEHNR, CDR2 FQNEAQ (reference sequence). CDR3 protein: CASSLATANTGELFF. CDR3 DNA sequence: TGTGCCAGCAGCTTAGCCACTGCGAACACCGGGGAGCTGTTTTTT. Variable domain in full (rest from reference TRBV7-9 and TRBJ2-2): DTGVSQNPRHKITKRGQNVTFRCDPISEHNRLYWYRQTLGQGPEFLTYFQNEAQLEKSRLLSDRFSAERPKGSFSTLEIQRTEQGDSAMYLCASSLATANTGELFFGEGSRLTVL.

V and J are TRBV27 and TRBJ1-1; 8 bases map to TRBD1. Germline CDR1 MNHEY, CDR2 SMNVEV (reference sequence). The CDR3 runs to 14 residues. V dropped 6 bases and J dropped 2; count of bases not matched to a gene: 5. CDR3 sequence: CASSLTGDNTEAFF. CDR3 nucleotides: TGTGCCAGCAGCCTGACAGGGGATAACACTGAAGCTTTCTTT.

This clone was picked up one time. V usage is TRBV7-9 and J usage is TRBJ2-4; TRBD2 agrees at 7 bases. The V and J ends lost 5 bases and 4 bases, in that order; junction bases with no gene match: 11. Germline values: CDR1 SEHNR, CDR2 FQNEAQ (reference sequence). CDR3 length: 16 residues. CDR3 in amino acids: CASSQFLTGGKNIQYF. The CDR3 DNA sequence: TGTGCCAGCAGCCAATTTTTGACGGGGGGTAAAAACATTCAGTACTTC.

This clone was seen only a few times. The CDR3 here is CASSSTPRSTDEQYF. The DNA for the CDR3 is TGTGCCAGCAGCTCTACCCCTAGGAGTACCGACGAGCAGTACTTC. The rearrangement links TRBV3-1 (or the pseudogene TRBV3-2) to TRBJ2-7; D unclear. This CDR3 contains 15 residues. CDR1 is LGHDT and CDR2 is YNNKEL in the germline V gene (reference sequence). Trimming pared 5 bases from V and 5 bases from J, leaving 19 bases between.

This clone was seen a handful of times. The DNA of the CDR3 is TGTGCCTGGACCCATCAGGGGGTAGACACTGAAGCTTTCTTT. Amino acids: CAWTHQGVDTEAFF. The chain carries TRBV30 and TRBJ1-1; 7 bases agree with TRBD1. Per germline, CDR1 GTSNPN and CDR2 SVGIG (reference sequence). V dropped 4 bases and J dropped 3; count of bases not matched to a gene: 8. This CDR3 comprises 14 residues.

The chain recombines TRBV29-1 with TRBJ1-4, with TRBD1 matching over 12 bases. From germline, CDR1 is SQVTM and CDR2 ANQGSEA. The CDR3 is 15 amino acids. Trimming cost V 5 bases and J 2 bases; bases outside gene matches: 3. In DNA form, the CDR3 reads TGCAGCGTTCCGGGACAGGGGGCGACTAATGAAAAACTGTTTTTT. Its translation is CSVPGQGATNEKLFF.

The chain carries TRBV28 and TRBJ1-2; 8 positions agree with TRBD1. Germline values: CDR1 MDHEN, CDR2 SYDVKM. This CDR3 is built from 14 residues. The ends lost 6 bases at V and 2 bases at J; junction bases unmatched: 5. The CDR3 sequence: CASRSGQGNYGYTF. The DNA of the CDR3 is TGTGCCAGCAGGAGTGGACAGGGAAACTATGGCTACACCTTC.

The chain carries TRBV7-9 and TRBJ1-1, with unresolved D. Germline assignment: CDR1 SEHNR and CDR2 FQNEAQ (reference sequence). This CDR3 is built from 14 residues. V lost 5 bases and J 4 bases, leaving 14 bases between the germline ends. Here the CDR3 DNA reads TGTGCCAGCAGCCCGGTCCAAGGACTCACTGAAGCTTTCTTT. It codes for CASSPVQGLTEAFF.

The chain has TRBV15 and TRBJ2-5; no definite D call. There are 14 residues in the CDR3. The V end was cut by 2 bases, the J end by 0 bases, with 7 bases between. Germline CDR1 LNHNV, CDR2 YYDKDF (reference sequence). CDR3 sequence reads: CATSRFLYQETQYF. CDR3 coding DNA: TGTGCCACCAGCAGATTTCTTTACCAAGAGACCCAGTACTTC.

The chain recombines TRBV3-1 (or the pseudogene TRBV3-2) with TRBJ2-5; tentative D call: TRBD2 (7 bases). V lost 4 bases and J lost 3, with 21 bases in between. This CDR3 comprises 17 residues. The V gene's germline CDR1 is LGHDT and CDR2 YNNKEL (reference sequence). The CDR3 nucleotides read TGTGCCAGCAGCCGAGGGTGGGGGGGCCATGGGAAAGAGACCCAGTACTTC. Protein: CASSRGWGGHGKETQYF.

The V call is TRBV7-2, the J call TRBJ2-2, with 8 bases identical to TRBD1. CDR1 and CDR2 (germline): SGHTA, FQGNSA. This CDR3 comprises 16 residues. The V gene end was trimmed by 5 bases and the J gene end by 0 bases; junction bases not matched to a gene: 5. CDR3 sequence reads: CASSGTGGSNTGELFF. CDR3 nucleotide sequence: TGTGCCAGCAGCGGCACAGGGGGTTCGAACACCGGGGAGCTGTTTTTT.

The chain couples TRBV12-5 to TRBJ1-2; D is perhaps TRBD1 (6 bases). The CDR3 length is 14 residues. The V end was cut by 1 base, the J end by 8 bases, with 14 bases between. From germline, CDR1 is LGHNT and CDR2 FRNRAP. The CDR3 here is CASGLGQDPRGYTF. The CDR3, as DNA: TGTGCTAGTGGTTTGGGACAGGACCCAAGAGGCTACACCTTC. The full variable domain, with the rest looked up from reference TRBV12-5 and TRBJ1-2, is DARVTQTPRHKVTEMGQEVTMRCQPILGHNTVFWYRQTMMQGLELLAYFRNRAPLDDSGMPKDRFSAEMPDATLATLKIQPSEPRDSAVYFCASGLGQDPRGYTFGSGTRLTVV.

J is TRBJ2-2 and V is TRBV16; maybe TRBD2 (5 bases). V dropped 4 bases and J dropped 5 bases, with 14 bases sitting between them. Germline CDR1 reads KGHSY; CDR2 reads FQNENV. The CDR3 contains 15 residues. The chain's CDR3 is CASSPYRDQTGELFF. In DNA form, the CDR3 reads TGTGCCAGCAGCCCGTACCGGGATCAAACCGGGGAGCTGTTTTTT. The complete variable domain, with remaining parts taken from reference TRBV16 and TRBJ2-2, reads GEEVAQTPKHLVRGEGQKAKLYCAPIKGHSYVFWYQQVLKNEFKFLISFQNENVFDETGMPKERFSAKCLPNSPCSLEIQATKLEDSAVYFCASSPYRDQTGELFFGEGSRLTVL.

This rearrangement joins TRBV10-3 to TRBJ1-2, with 8 positions matching TRBD1. The V gene's germline CDR1 is ENHRY and CDR2 SYGVKD. The J segment lost 8 bases and the V segment lost 6 bases, leaving 5 bases of the junction unmatched. CDR3 length: 12 amino acids. CDR3 loop: CAISEDREGYTF. The CDR3 region has the DNA TGTGCCATCAGCGAGGACAGGGAAGGCTACACCTTC.